The 20 T cell receptor beta chains given below trace back to one sample, sequenced in a study of shared clonotypes between healthy human individuals. Only CD45RO-negative cells positively selected for CCR7 counted as naive CD8 cells, so terminally differentiated effector memory CD45RA+ cells were excluded. Only in-frame clones appear in the TCRdb table, and some are missing; sequencing was by immunoSEQ multiplex PCR. Of about 750,000 clones listed, approximately 92% were seen once; the top ten hold around 24%. Sequencing used naive CD8+ T cells sorted from blood. The receptors shown here come from a man aged 25 to 45 in good health.

The chain has TRBV10-3 and TRBJ1-1; 10 nucleotides agree with TRBD1. V gave up 3 bases and J gave up 0 bases; unmatched junction bases: 7. The CDR3 is made up of 17 amino acids. From germline, CDR1 is ENHRY and CDR2 SYGVKD. CDR3 in amino acids: CAISDSDRGQVNTEAFF. CDR3 coding DNA: TGTGCCATCAGTGATAGTGACAGGGGGCAGGTGAACACTGAAGCTTTCTTT.

The genes are TRBV5-6 and TRBJ2-1; 8 bases map to TRBD1. The CDR3 sequence is 15 residues long. V shed 5 bases and J 7 bases; nucleotides not matched to a gene: 11. Germline CDR1 and CDR2: SGHDT and YYEEEE. The CDR3 sequence: CASRKQGEGVNEQFF. CDR3 nucleotides: TGTGCCAGCAGGAAACAGGGGGAAGGGGTGAATGAGCAGTTCTTC.

V is TRBV14 and J is TRBJ2-1, with 11 bases matching TRBD2. V was clipped by 3 bases and J by 4 bases; unmatched bases: 8. This CDR3 contains 17 residues. Germline V lookup: CDR1 SGHDN, CDR2 FVKESK. CDR3 sequence reads: CASSHLLAGGPYNEQFF. The CDR3 nucleotides read TGTGCCAGCAGCCATTTATTAGCGGGAGGGCCGTACAATGAGCAGTTCTTC.

The sample holds one count of this clone. The V gene is TRBV12-5, the J gene TRBJ2-1, with D perhaps matching TRBD1 (7 bases). CDR3 size: 14 residues. Germline values: CDR1 LGHNT, CDR2 FRNRAP. The V end lost 1 base, the J end lost 9 bases, and 13 bases lay between the germline ends. DNA for the CDR3: TGTGCTAGTGGTTTGGGACAGGGAGGCGCTGAGCAGTTCTTC. Residues: CASGLGQGGAEQFF.

The chain's CDR3 is CASSPSAGGPTDTQYF. CDR3 coding DNA: TGTGCCAGCAGCCCCTCAGCGGGAGGGCCAACAGATACGCAGTATTTT. The rearrangement joins TRBV7-9 to TRBJ2-3; 10 bases match TRBD2. Per the germline V gene, CDR1 is SEHNR and CDR2 is FQNEAQ (reference sequence). Trimming at V came to 5 bases and at J to 3 bases, leaving 8 bases not matched to a gene. The CDR3 sequence is 16 residues long. Variable domain in full (rest from reference TRBV7-9 and TRBJ2-3): DTGVSQNPRHKITKRGQNVTFRCDPISEHNRLYWYRQTLGQGPEFLTYFQNEAQLEKSRLLSDRFSAERPKGSFSTLEIQRTEQGDSAMYLCASSPSAGGPTDTQYFGPGTRLTVL.

The CDR3 DNA reads TGTGCCAGCAGTTTATTGGCCGGGGAGCTGTTTTTT. Translation: CASSLLAGELFF. V is TRBV27 and J is TRBJ2-2; D is uncertain. From germline, CDR1 is MNHEY and CDR2 SMNVEV (reference sequence). Trimming removed 1 base at V and 6 bases at J, with 3 bases between. The CDR3 is made up of 12 amino acids.

Details on this clone: One end of the junction fails to match germline, which may point to a read error. The chain combines TRBV2 with TRBJ1-2; perhaps TRBD1 as D (6 bases). The CDR3 contains 12 residues. In germline, CDR1 is SNHLY, CDR2 FYNNEI. CDR3 coding DNA: TGTGCCAGCAGCGAAGCAGGGGATGGCTACACCTTC. Its protein is CASSEAGDGYTF.

The genes are TRBV9 and TRBJ2-1; tentative D call: TRBD1 (6 bases). Per the germline V gene, CDR1 is SGDLS and CDR2 is YYNGEE. The germline V and J ends were trimmed by 3 bases and 12 bases, with 10 bases remaining between them. This CDR3 is 11 amino acids long. CDR3 sequence (DNA): TGTGCCAGCAGCGATGGACAGACGCAGTTCTTC. It is translated as CASSDGQTQFF.

This clone was seen a single time. The gene calls are TRBV25-1 and TRBJ2-2, with D possibly called TRBD1 or TRBD2 (5 bases each). The CDR3 loop spans 15 amino acids. The germline V gene has CDR1 MGHDK and CDR2 SYGVNS. V lost 2 bases and J 3 bases, leaving 10 bases between the germline ends. The CDR3 nucleotides read TGTGCCAGCAGTGAACCGGGGCCGTACACCGGGGAGCTGTTTTTT. This codes for CASSEPGPYTGELFF.

The rearrangement uses TRBV28 and TRBJ2-3; D may be TRBD2 (5 bases). Trimming cost V 6 bases and J 2 bases, with 15 bases left between them. Germline V gives CDR1 MDHEN, CDR2 SYDVKM. The CDR3 consists of 15 residues. The CDR3 region is CASRPLSGVTDTQYF. DNA of the CDR3: TGTGCCAGCAGACCCTTGAGCGGAGTCACAGATACGCAGTATTTT. The full variable domain, completed using reference TRBV28 and TRBJ2-3, is DVKVTQSSRYLVKRTGEKVFLECVQDMDHENMFWYRQDPGLGLRLIYFSYDVKMKEKGDIPEGYSVSREKKERFSLILESASTNQTSMYLCASRPLSGVTDTQYFGPGTRLTVL.

The chain combines TRBV9 with TRBJ2-1; D not certain. In germline, CDR1 is SGDLS, CDR2 YYNGEE. V lost 1 base and J lost 5, with 10 bases in between. The CDR3 loop spans 14 amino acids. CDR3 residues: CASSVNAADNEQFF. CDR3 DNA: TGTGCCAGCAGCGTAAACGCGGCCGACAATGAGCAGTTCTTC.

The V call is TRBV7-3, the J call TRBJ2-1; 7 positions agree with TRBD1. There are 14 residues in the CDR3. With 2 bases clipped from V and 8 bases from J, the junction kept 6 bases outside the gene matches. Germline values: CDR1 SGHTA, CDR2 FQGTGA. The chain's CDR3 is CASSLAPDRDEQFF. CDR3 nucleotides: TGTGCCAGCAGCTTAGCGCCCGACAGGGATGAGCAGTTCTTC.

The gene calls are TRBV5-1 and TRBJ2-1; 9 bases align to TRBD2. This CDR3 has 15 residues. Germline V gene data show CDR1 as SGHRS and CDR2 as YFSETQ. Trimming cost V 1 base and J 7 bases; bases outside gene matches: 6. CDR3 in amino acids: CASSLIAGVGNEQFF. The DNA for the CDR3 is TGCGCCAGCAGCTTGATAGCGGGAGTCGGGAATGAGCAGTTCTTC.

In this sample, this clone turned up a few times. CDR3 region: CASSAGVTRDLDIQYF. The CDR3 DNA reads as TGTGCCAGCAGCGCGGGGGTTACGAGGGATTTGGACATTCAGTACTTC. The rearrangement links TRBV9 to TRBJ2-4; a weak D match, TRBD2 (6 bases). V was pared by 3 bases and J by 8 bases, with 21 bases between. Germline V lookup: CDR1 SGDLS, CDR2 YYNGEE. This CDR3 spans 16 amino acids.

This chain joins TRBV6-4 and TRBJ2-5; the D is unclear. Trimming left V 2 bases short and J 3 bases short, with 4 bases between. CDR1 and CDR2 from the germline V gene are MRHNA and SNTAGT. The CDR3 length is 12 residues. The CDR3 protein is CASSDREETQYF. CDR3 DNA sequence: TGTGCCAGCAGTGACAGGGAAGAGACCCAGTACTTC.

This clone was seen just once. The gene calls are TRBV30 and TRBJ2-7; the D gene is possibly TRBD1 (6 bases). CDR3 length: 13 amino acids. Trimming removed 6 bases from V and 3 bases from J, with 15 bases in between. Looked up from germline, CDR1 is GTSNPN and CDR2 is SVGIG (reference sequence). The CDR3 here is CACQHRAGYEQYF. The CDR3 nucleotides read TGTGCCTGCCAGCACAGGGCCGGCTACGAGCAGTACTTC.

The chain has TRBV27 and TRBJ1-1, with D unclear. V lost 9 bases and J 7 bases, leaving 12 bases between the germline ends. This CDR3 region has 11 residues. Per germline, CDR1 MNHEY and CDR2 SMNVEV (reference sequence). The CDR3 is CASSHWGEAFF. CDR3 nucleotides: TGTGCCAGTAGCCATTGGGGTGAAGCTTTCTTT.

This clone has just one count. This chain uses TRBV10-3 with TRBJ2-7, with D perhaps TRBD2 (6 bases). V was trimmed by 7 bases and J by 1 base, leaving 14 bases between them. CDR3 length: 14 amino acids. Per the germline V gene, CDR1 is ENHRY and CDR2 is SYGVKD. CDR3 loop: CAINPGTSSYEQYF. Here the CDR3 DNA reads TGTGCCATCAACCCCGGGACTTCTTCCTACGAGCAGTACTTC.

The V and J genes are TRBV13 and TRBJ2-7; no definite D call. Trimming took off 0 bases at V and 1 base at J, with 7 bases between the two ends. CDR1 and CDR2 (germline): PRHDT, FYEKMQ (reference sequence). This CDR3 is built from 14 residues. The DNA of the CDR3 is TGTGCCAGCAGCTTAGGGAGTAGATCCTACGAGCAGTACTTC. This sequence encodes CASSLGSRSYEQYF.

The chain links TRBV15 to TRBJ2-7; D is uncertain. The CDR3 has 12 amino acids. The germline gives CDR1 LNHNV, CDR2 YYDKDF (reference sequence). The V end was cut by 2 bases, the J end by 1 base, with 3 bases between. The CDR3 region is CATSRLSYEQYF. Written as DNA, the CDR3 is TGTGCCACCAGCAGACTTTCCTACGAGCAGTACTTC. The full variable domain, in which reference TRBV15 and TRBJ2-7 provide the parts outside the CDR3, is DAMVIQNPRYQVTQFGKPVTLSCSQTLNHNVMYWYQQKSSQAPKLLFHYYDKDFNNEADTPDNFQSRRPNTSFCFLDIRSPGLGDTAMYLCATSRLSYEQYFGPGTRLTVT.